These 16 T cell receptor beta chains came from one sample sequenced in a study of cytomegalovirus exposure and HLA in healthy donors. Vbeta (60) and Jbeta (13) primers were used in the PCR. This table comes from immunoSEQ multiplex PCR, and its TCRdb copy is limited to in-frame clones, with some not included. The table has over 110,000 clones, roughly 79% seen once; the top ten hold about 1%. The sample was PBMCs. Receptors originate from a man aged 18 to 29 in good health and CMV-seronegative.

This chain joins TRBV6-5 and TRBJ1-1; D remains unclear. V was clipped by 5 bases and J by 5 bases, with 15 bases between them. This CDR3 contains 14 residues. The germline V gene encodes CDR1 MNHEY and CDR2 SVGAGI. In nucleotides, the CDR3 is TGTGCCAGCAGTGAAGGAGGGTTTTGGACTGAAGCTTTCTTT. It specifies CASSEGGFWTEAFF.

This clone has a handful of counts. This chain uses TRBV4-3 with TRBJ1-2; D is perhaps TRBD1 (5 bases). Between the trimmed V and J ends, which lost 1 base and 4 bases, there was a span of 13 bases. Germline values: CDR1 LGHNA, CDR2 YSLEER. The CDR3 covers 15 residues. The CDR3 here is CASSQVGQGLYGYTF. In DNA form, the CDR3 reads TGCGCCAGCAGCCAAGTAGGTCAGGGTCTCTATGGCTACACCTTC.

The chain has TRBV4-3 and TRBJ1-2, with D possibly TRBD1 on 5 matching bases. Trimming stripped 1 base from V and 3 bases from J, with 12 bases between. This CDR3 region has 15 residues. Looked up from germline, CDR1 is LGHNA and CDR2 is YSLEER. Written as DNA, the CDR3 is TGCGCCAGCAGCCAAGGGCGGGGCACCCACTATGGCTACACCTTC. Amino acid sequence: CASSQGRGTHYGYTF.

The chain has TRBV7-2 and TRBJ1-1; 9 positions agree with TRBD1. The CDR3 has 14 amino acids. CDR1 SGHTA and CDR2 FQGNSA come from the germline V gene. With 5 bases clipped from V and 2 bases from J, the junction kept 3 bases outside the gene matches. CDR3 sequence reads: CASSQQGANTEAFF. In nucleotides, the CDR3 is TGTGCCAGCAGCCAACAGGGGGCTAACACTGAAGCTTTCTTT.

CDR3 in DNA: TGTGCCAGCAGGCGAAGGGGCGCGAGTGAAAAACTGTTTTTT. Protein: CASRRRGASEKLFF. The V gene is TRBV6-5, the J gene TRBJ1-4; a weak D match, TRBD1 (5 bases). V dropped 6 bases and J dropped 7 bases, with 15 bases sitting between them. Germline values: CDR1 MNHEY, CDR2 SVGAGI. The CDR3 contains 14 residues.

This clone was counted a single time. The chain recombines TRBV6-1 with TRBJ1-2; D gene uncertain. The CDR3 is made up of 15 amino acids. Trimming stripped 0 bases from V and 2 bases from J, with 10 bases between. Looked up from germline, CDR1 is MNHNS and CDR2 is SASEGT. The CDR3: CASSEATTQNYGYTF. The CDR3 DNA reads TGTGCCAGCAGTGAAGCGACGACACAGAACTATGGCTACACCTTC.

The V gene is TRBV7-8, the J gene TRBJ1-6; tentatively, D is TRBD1 (5 bases). The CDR3 length is 20 residues. The ends were cut back, 6 bases at V and 0 bases at J, with 24 bases in the middle. Germline lookup yields CDR1 SGHVS and CDR2 FQNEAQ. The CDR3 coding sequence is TGTGCCAGCAGTTATTATCGAGTGGGGCGAAGGGGCTCCTATAATTCACCCCTCCACTTT. As protein: CASSYYRVGRRGSYNSPLHF.

This clone was counted between two and nine times. The chain joins TRBV5-4 to TRBJ1-2; 8 nucleotides line up with TRBD1. V lost 4 bases to trimming and J lost 6 bases; unmatched junction nucleotides: 8. CDR3 length: 14 amino acids. Per the germline V gene, CDR1 is SGHNT and CDR2 is YYREEE (reference sequence). CDR3 nucleotides: TGTGCCAGCAGCCTACCGGGACAGGTAGATGGCTACACCTTC. Encoded protein: CASSLPGQVDGYTF. Filled out from reference TRBV5-4 and TRBJ1-2, the complete variable domain reads ETGVTQSPTHLIKTRGQQVTLRCSSQSGHNTVSWYQQALGQGPQFIFQYYREEENGRGNFPPRFSGLQFPNYSSELNVNALELDDSALYLCASSLPGQVDGYTFGSGTRLTVV.

CDR3 loop: CASSAGNSPLHF. CDR3 bases: TGTGCCAGCAGCGCAGGGAATTCACCCCTCCACTTT. The rearrangement links TRBV7-3 to TRBJ1-6, with a possible D match to TRBD1 (5 bases). Germline CDR1 SGHTA, CDR2 FQGTGA. The CDR3 extends over 12 amino acids. Trimming removed 5 bases from V and 7 bases from J, with 6 bases in between.

This clone was counted a single time. The chain employs TRBV7-9 and TRBJ1-2; D call uncertain. The germline CDR1 and CDR2 sequences are SEHNR and FQNEAQ (reference sequence). V was pared by 1 base and J by 0 bases, with 12 bases between. The CDR3 contains 16 residues. In DNA, the CDR3 is TGTGCCAGCAGCTTAGGGGCAGCGGATTCTAACTATGGCTACACCTTC. Amino acids: CASSLGAADSNYGYTF.

On this clone: Other DNA sequences within the sample encode an identical CDR3. The CDR3 DNA reads TGTGCCAGCAGTGACACCTCCTATGGCTACACCTTC. It translates to CASSDTSYGYTF. This chain connects TRBV27 to TRBJ1-2; D is undetermined. Between the trimmed V and J ends, which lost 5 bases and 4 bases, there was a span of 8 bases. Germline CDR1 is MNHEY and CDR2 is SMNVEV (reference sequence). This CDR3 has 12 amino acids.

The rearrangement uses TRBV27 and TRBJ2-7, with D possibly being TRBD1 (6 bases). This CDR3 spans 16 amino acids. V shed 6 bases and J shed 0 bases, with 18 bases lying between them. Germline V gene lookup returns CDR1 MNHEY and CDR2 SMNVEV (reference sequence). Here the CDR3 DNA reads TGTGCCAGCAGCCCCTCCAGGGGTACCGTCTCCTACGAGCAGTACTTC. Translating gives CASSPSRGTVSYEQYF.

The chain joins TRBV10-3 to TRBJ1-5; TRBD1 is a possible D gene (5 bases). In germline, CDR1 is ENHRY, CDR2 SYGVKD. The CDR3 is 12 residues long. Trimming left V 3 bases short and J 5 bases short, with 5 bases between. CDR3 loop: CAISEGDQPQHF. CDR3 coding DNA: TGTGCCATCAGTGAAGGGGATCAGCCCCAGCATTTT.

The chain has TRBV19 and TRBJ2-7; TRBD1 might be the D (6 bases). V lost 1 base and J 6 bases, leaving 13 bases between the germline ends. Germline V gives CDR1 LNHDA, CDR2 SQIVND (reference sequence). The CDR3 length is 14 residues. Here the CDR3 reads CASSIGISRGEQYF. In DNA, the CDR3 is TGTGCCAGTAGTATAGGGATTTCCAGGGGCGAGCAGTACTTC. Full variable domain (missing parts from reference TRBV19 and TRBJ2-7): DGGITQSPKYLFRKEGQNVTLSCEQNLNHDAMYWYRQDPGQGLRLIYYSQIVNDFQKGDIAEGYSVSREKKESFPLTVTSAQKNPTAFYLCASSIGISRGEQYFGPGTRLTVT.

Only one count was recorded for this clone. The rearrangement links TRBV27 to TRBJ1-3; TRBD1 aligns across 9 bases. V shed 2 bases and J 2 bases; nucleotides not matched to a gene: 13. The length of the CDR3 is 19 residues. Germline assignment: CDR1 MNHEY and CDR2 SMNVEV (reference sequence). In DNA form, the CDR3 reads TGTGCCAGCAGTTTACACGGGACAGGGTCCGCCCGCGCTGGAAACACCATATATTTT. Translation gives CASSLHGTGSARAGNTIYF.

This chain joins TRBV6-6 and TRBJ2-5, with D possibly being TRBD1 (6 bases). The J call may not be correct, given that the DNA end is closer to TRBJ2-7. The CDR3 covers 14 residues. Germline V gene data show CDR1 as MNHNY and CDR2 as SVGAGI (reference sequence). The CDR3 DNA is TGTGCCAGCAGTCCTTGGACAGACTCCTACGAGCAGTACTTC. It specifies CASSPWTDSYEQYF.